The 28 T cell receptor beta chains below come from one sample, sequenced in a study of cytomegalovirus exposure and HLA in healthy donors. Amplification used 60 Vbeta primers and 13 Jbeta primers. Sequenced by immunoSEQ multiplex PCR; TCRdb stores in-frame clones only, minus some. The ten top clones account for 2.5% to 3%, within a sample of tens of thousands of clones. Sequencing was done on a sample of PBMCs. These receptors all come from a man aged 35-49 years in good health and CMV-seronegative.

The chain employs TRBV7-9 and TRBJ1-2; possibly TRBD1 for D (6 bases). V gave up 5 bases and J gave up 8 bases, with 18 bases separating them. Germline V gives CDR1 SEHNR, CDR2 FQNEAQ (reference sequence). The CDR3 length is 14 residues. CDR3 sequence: CASSRTELLYGYTF. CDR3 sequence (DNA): TGTGCCAGCAGCCGGACAGAACTTCTCTACGGCTACACCTTC.

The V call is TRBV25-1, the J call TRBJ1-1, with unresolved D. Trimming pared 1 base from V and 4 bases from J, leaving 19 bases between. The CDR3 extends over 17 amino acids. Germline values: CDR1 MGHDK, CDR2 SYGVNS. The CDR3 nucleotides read TGTGCCAGCAGTGAATTTGGTATAGGGAGGAGAGGCACTGAAGCTTTCTTT. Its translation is CASSEFGIGRRGTEAFF.

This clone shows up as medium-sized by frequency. The CDR3 DNA reads as TGTGCCAGCAGCTCCGGCGGGGGCTGGAACACTGAAGCTTTCTTT. Protein: CASSSGGGWNTEAFF. The chain uses TRBV11-3 and TRBJ1-1; perhaps TRBD1 as D (6 bases). This CDR3 has 15 amino acids. Between the trimmed V and J ends, which lost 4 bases and 1 base, there was a span of 13 bases. In germline, CDR1 is SGHNT, CDR2 YENEEA. The full variable domain, with the rest looked up from reference TRBV11-3 and TRBJ1-1, is EAGVVQSPRYKIIEKKQPVAFWCNPISGHNTLYWYLQNLGQGPELLIRYENEEAVDDSQLPKDRFSAERLKGVDSTLKIQPAELGDSAVYLCASSSGGGWNTEAFFGQGTRLTVV.

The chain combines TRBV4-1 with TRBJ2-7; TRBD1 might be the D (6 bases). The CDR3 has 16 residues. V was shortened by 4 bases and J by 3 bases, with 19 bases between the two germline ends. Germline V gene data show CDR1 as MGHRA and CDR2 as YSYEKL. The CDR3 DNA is TGCGCCAGCAGCCGAAACTTGGACAGCCGGCGCTACGAGCAGTACTTC. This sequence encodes CASSRNLDSRRYEQYF.

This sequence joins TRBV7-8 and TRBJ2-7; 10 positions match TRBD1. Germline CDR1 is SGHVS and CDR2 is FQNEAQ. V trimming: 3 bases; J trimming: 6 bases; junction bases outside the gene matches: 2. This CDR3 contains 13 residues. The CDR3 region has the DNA TGTGCCAGCAGCTTGGGACAGGGGACCGAGCAGTACTTC. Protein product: CASSLGQGTEQYF.

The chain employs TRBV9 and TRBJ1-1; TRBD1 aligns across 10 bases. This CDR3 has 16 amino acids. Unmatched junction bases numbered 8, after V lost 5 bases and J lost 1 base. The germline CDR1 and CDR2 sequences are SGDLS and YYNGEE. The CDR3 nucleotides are TGTGCCAGCAGTCCAGGACAGGGGGTGACGAACACTGAAGCTTTCTTT. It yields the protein CASSPGQGVTNTEAFF.

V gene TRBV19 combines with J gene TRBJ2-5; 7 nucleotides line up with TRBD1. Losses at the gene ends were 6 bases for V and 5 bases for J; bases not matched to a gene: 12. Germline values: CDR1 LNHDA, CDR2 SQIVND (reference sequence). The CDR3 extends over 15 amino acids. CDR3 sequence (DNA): TGTGCCAGTAGATCTAATGGACAGGTCGGGGAGACCCAGTACTTC. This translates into CASRSNGQVGETQYF.

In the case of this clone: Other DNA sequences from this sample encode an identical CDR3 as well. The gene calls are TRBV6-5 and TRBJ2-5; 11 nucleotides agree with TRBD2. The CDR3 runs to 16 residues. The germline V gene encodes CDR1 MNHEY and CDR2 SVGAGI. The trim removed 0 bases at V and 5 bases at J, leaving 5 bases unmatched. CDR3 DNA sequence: TGTGCCAGCAGTTACTCGACTAGCGGGGTTGGGGAGACCCAGTACTTC. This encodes CASSYSTSGVGETQYF.

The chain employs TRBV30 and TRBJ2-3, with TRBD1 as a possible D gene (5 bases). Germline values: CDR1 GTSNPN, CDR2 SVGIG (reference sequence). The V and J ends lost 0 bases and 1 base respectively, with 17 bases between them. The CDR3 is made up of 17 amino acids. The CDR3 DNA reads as TGTGCCTGGAGTGTACGGTCCGGCAGGACACGCACAGATACGCAGTATTTT. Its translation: CAWSVRSGRTRTDTQYF.

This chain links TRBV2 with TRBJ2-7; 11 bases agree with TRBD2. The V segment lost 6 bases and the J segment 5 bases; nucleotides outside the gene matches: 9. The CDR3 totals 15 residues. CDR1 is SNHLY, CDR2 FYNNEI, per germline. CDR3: CASRELAGGPDEQYF. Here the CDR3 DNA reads TGTGCCAGCAGGGAGTTAGCGGGGGGGCCTGACGAGCAGTACTTC.

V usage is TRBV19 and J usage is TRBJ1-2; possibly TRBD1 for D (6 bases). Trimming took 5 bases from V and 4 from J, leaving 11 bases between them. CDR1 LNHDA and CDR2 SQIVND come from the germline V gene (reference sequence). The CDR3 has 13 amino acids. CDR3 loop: CASSQQGIYGYTF. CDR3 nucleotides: TGTGCCAGTAGTCAACAGGGAATCTATGGCTACACCTTC.

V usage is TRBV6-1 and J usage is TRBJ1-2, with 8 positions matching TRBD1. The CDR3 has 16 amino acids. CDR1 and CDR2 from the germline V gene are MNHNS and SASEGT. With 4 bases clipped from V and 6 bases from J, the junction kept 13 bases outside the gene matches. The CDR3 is CASSAEIWRQGNGYTF. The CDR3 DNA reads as TGTGCCAGCAGTGCGGAGATATGGCGACAGGGGAATGGCTACACCTTC.

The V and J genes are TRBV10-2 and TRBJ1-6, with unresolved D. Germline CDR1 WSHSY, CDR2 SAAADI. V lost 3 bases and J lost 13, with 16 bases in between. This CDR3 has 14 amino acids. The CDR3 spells CASSERGLSSPLHF. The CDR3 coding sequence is TGCGCCAGCAGTGAACGAGGGTTAAGTTCGCCCCTCCACTTT.

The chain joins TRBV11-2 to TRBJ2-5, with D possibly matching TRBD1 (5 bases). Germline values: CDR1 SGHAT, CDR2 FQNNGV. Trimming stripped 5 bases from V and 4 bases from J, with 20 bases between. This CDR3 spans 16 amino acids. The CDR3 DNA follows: TGTGCCAGCAGCATTAGGGGCCGTCAGGTGGGAGAGACCCAGTACTTC. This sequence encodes CASSIRGRQVGETQYF.

CDR3 sequence reads: CASSFDRAYEQYF. The CDR3 coding sequence is TGCGCCAGCAGCTTCGACAGGGCCTACGAGCAGTACTTC. J is TRBJ2-7 and V is TRBV5-1, with 7 bases matching TRBD1. The ends lost 2 bases at V and 2 bases at J; junction bases unmatched: 1. The CDR3 contains 13 residues. Per the germline V gene, CDR1 is SGHRS and CDR2 is YFSETQ. Variable domain in full (rest from reference TRBV5-1 and TRBJ2-7): KAGVTQTPRYLIKTRGQQVTLSCSPISGHRSVSWYQQTPGQGLQFLFEYFSETQRNKGNFPGRFSGRQFSNSRSEMNVSTLELGDSALYLCASSFDRAYEQYFGPGTRLTVT.

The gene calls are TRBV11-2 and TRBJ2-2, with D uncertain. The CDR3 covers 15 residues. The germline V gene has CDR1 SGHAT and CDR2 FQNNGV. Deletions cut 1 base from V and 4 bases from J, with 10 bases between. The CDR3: CASSLVPEITGELFF. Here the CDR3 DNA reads TGTGCCAGCAGCTTAGTCCCCGAGATCACCGGGGAGCTGTTTTTT.

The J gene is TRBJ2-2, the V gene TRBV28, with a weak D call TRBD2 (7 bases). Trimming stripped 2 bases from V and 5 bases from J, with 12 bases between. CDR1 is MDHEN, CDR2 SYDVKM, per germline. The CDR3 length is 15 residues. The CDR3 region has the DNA TGTGCCAGCAGTTTAGCGGGGGCCGGTACCGGGGAGCTGTTTTTT. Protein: CASSLAGAGTGELFF.

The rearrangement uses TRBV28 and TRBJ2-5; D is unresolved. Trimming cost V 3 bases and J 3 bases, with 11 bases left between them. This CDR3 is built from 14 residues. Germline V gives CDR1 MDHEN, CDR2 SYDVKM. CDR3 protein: CASSFGQTEETQYF. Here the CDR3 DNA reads TGTGCCAGCAGTTTTGGTCAGACTGAAGAGACCCAGTACTTC. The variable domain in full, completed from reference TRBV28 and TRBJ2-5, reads DVKVTQSSRYLVKRTGEKVFLECVQDMDHENMFWYRQDPGLGLRLIYFSYDVKMKEKGDIPEGYSVSREKKERFSLILESASTNQTSMYLCASSFGQTEETQYFGPGTRLLVL.

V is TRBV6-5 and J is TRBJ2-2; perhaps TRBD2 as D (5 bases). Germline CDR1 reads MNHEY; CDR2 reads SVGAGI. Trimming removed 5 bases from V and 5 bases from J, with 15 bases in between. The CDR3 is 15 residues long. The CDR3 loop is CASSPPYSGTGELFF. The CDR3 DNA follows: TGTGCCAGCAGTCCCCCGTACAGCGGTACCGGGGAGCTGTTTTTT.

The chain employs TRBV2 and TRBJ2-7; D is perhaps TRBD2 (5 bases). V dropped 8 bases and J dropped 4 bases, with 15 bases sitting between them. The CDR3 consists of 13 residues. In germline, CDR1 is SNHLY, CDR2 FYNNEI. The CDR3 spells CASSRVGKYEQYF. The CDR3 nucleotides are TGTGCCAGCTCGAGGGTAGGGAAGTACGAGCAGTACTTC.

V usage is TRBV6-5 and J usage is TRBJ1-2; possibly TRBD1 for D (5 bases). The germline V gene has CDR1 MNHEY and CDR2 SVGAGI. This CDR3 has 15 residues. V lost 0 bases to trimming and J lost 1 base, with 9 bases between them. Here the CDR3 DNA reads TGTGCCAGCAGTTACTCGAAGGGGCTTAACTATGGCTACACCTTC. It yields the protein CASSYSKGLNYGYTF.

In DNA, the CDR3 is TGTGCCAGCAGCTTGGATACGGGACAGGGTTCTCGAGGCTACACCTTC. The encoded protein is CASSLDTGQGSRGYTF. The rearrangement uses TRBV5-6 and TRBJ1-2; 9 positions agree with TRBD1. Germline CDR1 is SGHDT and CDR2 is YYEEEE. The CDR3 is 16 residues long. V gave up 0 bases and J gave up 8 bases; unmatched junction bases: 11.

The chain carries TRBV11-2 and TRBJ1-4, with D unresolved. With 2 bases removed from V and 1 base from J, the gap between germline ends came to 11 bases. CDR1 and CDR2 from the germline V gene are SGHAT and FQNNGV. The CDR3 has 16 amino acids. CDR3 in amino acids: CASSLSPTRTNEKLFF. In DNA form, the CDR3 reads TGTGCCAGCAGCTTATCCCCGACAAGAACTAATGAAAAACTGTTTTTT.

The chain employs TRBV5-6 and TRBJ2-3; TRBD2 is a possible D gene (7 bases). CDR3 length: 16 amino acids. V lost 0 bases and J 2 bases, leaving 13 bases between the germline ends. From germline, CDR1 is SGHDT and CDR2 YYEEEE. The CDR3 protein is CASSLAGGPVTDTQYF. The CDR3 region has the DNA TGTGCCAGCAGCTTGGCCGGGGGGCCGGTCACAGATACGCAGTATTTT.

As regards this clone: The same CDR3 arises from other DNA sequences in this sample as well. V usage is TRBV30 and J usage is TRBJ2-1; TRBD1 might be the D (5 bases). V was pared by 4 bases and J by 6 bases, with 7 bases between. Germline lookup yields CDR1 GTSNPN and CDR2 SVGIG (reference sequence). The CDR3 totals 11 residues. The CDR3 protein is CAWTRGNEQFF. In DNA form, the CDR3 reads TGTGCCTGGACAAGGGGCAATGAGCAGTTCTTC.

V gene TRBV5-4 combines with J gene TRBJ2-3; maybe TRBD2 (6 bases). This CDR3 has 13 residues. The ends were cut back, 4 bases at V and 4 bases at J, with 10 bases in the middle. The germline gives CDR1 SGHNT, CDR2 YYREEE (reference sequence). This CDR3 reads CASSATRADTQYF. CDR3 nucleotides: TGTGCCAGCAGCGCGACTAGGGCAGATACGCAGTATTTT.

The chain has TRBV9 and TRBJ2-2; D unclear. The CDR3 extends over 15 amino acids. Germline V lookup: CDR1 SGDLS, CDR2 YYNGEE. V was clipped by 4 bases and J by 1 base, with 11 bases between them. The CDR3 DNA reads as TGTGCCAGCAGCCCGCAGGAAATGAACACCGGGGAGCTGTTTTTT. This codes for CASSPQEMNTGELFF.

The CDR3 here is CASSGLAGGYTQYF. CDR3 sequence (DNA): TGCGCCAGCAGCGGACTAGCGGGGGGGTATACGCAGTATTTT. The chain carries TRBV10-1 and TRBJ2-3; 15 bases fit TRBD2. The CDR3 runs to 14 residues. Germline assignment: CDR1 WNHNN and CDR2 SYGVQD (reference sequence). Trimming cost V 6 bases and J 7 bases; bases outside gene matches: 2.